This TCR beta chain is drawn from a study of T cells after yellow fever vaccination. This clonotype has at least ten counts. MiXCR, run by TCRdb on the 5' RACE reads, gives a single entry per CDR3 protein. The sample has 200,000 to 250,000 distinct CDR3 sequences, approximately 3% seen once. The clonotype was recovered from a man aged 18-30 years who received the YFV17D yellow fever vaccine. The sequences come from CD4+ T cells sorted from PBMCs, collected 10 days after the yellow fever booster vaccination.

In DNA, the CDR3 is TGTGCCAGCAGCAGAGATCCAGCGGGCCAAGAGACCCAGTACTTC. As protein: CASSRDPAGQETQYF. The chain joins TRBV5-8 to TRBJ2-5, with D perhaps matching TRBD2 (6 bases). Trimming pared 4 bases from V and 1 base from J, leaving 14 bases between. Germline CDR1 is SGHTS and CDR2 is YDEGEE. The CDR3 covers 15 residues.